This T cell receptor beta chain was identified in a study of blood T cell repertoires in COVID-19. The overall study: Sample material is recorded as cDNA or gDNA derived from T cells, B-cell-depleted T cells, or PBMCs.

CDR1 SQVTM and CDR2 ANQGSEA come from the germline V gene. V lost 8 bases and J lost 2; bases outside the gene matches: 7. The CDR3 runs 14 residues. Assay: immunoSEQ multiplex PCR; the TCRdb copy retains only in-frame clones and omits some. The data contain some 57,000 clones, roughly 82% of them singletons. The chain recombines TRBV29-1 with TRBJ2-3, with 10 bases fitting TRBD1. The clonotype was recovered from an elderly woman with acute or convalescent COVID-19. The sample comprised peripheral blood. The CDR3 DNA reads TGCAGCATCGGACAGGGGGTAATCACAGATACGCAGTATTTT. It specifies CSIGQGVITDTQYF.